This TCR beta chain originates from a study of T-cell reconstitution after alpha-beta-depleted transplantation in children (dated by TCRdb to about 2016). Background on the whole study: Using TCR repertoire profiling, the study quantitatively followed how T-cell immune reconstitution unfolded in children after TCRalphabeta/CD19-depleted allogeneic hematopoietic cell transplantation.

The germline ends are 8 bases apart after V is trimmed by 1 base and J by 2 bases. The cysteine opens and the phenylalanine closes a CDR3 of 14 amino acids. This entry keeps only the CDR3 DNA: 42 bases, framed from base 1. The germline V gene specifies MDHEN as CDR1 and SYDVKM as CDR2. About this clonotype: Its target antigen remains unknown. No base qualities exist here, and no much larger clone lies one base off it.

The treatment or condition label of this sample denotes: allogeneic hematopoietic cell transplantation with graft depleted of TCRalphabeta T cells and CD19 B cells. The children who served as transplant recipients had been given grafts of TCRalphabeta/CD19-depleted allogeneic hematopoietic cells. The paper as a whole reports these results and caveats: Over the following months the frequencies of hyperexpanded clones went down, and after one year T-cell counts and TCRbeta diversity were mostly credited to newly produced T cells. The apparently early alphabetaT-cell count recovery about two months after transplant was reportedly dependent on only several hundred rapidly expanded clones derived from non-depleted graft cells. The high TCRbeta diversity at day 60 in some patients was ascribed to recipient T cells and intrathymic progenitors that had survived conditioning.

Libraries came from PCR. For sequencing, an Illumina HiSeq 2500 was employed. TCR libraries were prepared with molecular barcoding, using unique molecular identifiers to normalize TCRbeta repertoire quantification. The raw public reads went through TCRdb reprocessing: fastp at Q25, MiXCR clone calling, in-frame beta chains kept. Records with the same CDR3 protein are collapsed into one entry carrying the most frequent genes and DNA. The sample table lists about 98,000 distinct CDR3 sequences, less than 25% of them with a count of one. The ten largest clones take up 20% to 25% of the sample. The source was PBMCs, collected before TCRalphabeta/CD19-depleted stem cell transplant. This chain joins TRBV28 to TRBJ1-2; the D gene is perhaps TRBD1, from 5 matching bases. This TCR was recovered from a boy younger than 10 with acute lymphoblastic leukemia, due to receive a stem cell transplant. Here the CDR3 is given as CASSLFGGNYGYTF. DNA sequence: TGTGCCAGCAGTTTATTCGGGGGGAACTATGGCTACACCTTC.